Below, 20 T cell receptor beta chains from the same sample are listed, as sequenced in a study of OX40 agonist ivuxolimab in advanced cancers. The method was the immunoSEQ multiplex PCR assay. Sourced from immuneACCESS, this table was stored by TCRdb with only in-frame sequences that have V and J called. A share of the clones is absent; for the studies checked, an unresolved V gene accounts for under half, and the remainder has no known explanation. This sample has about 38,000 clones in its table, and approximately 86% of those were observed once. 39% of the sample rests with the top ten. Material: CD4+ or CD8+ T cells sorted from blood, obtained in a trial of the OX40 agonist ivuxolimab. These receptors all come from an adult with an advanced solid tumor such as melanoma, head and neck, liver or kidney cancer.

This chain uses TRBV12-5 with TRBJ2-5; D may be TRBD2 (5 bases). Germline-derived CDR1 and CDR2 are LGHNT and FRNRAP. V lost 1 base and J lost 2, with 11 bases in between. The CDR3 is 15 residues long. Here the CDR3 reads CASGLGLGGQETQYF. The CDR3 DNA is TGTGCTAGTGGTTTGGGTCTAGGCGGGCAAGAGACCCAGTACTTC.

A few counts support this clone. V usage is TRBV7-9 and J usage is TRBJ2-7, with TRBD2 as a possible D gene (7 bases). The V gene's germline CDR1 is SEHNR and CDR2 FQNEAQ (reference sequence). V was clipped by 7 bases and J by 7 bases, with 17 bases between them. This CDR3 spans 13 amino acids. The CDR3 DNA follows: TGTGCCAGCACCAAGGGGGGGGGCGGAGAGCAGTACTTC. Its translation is CASTKGGGGEQYF.

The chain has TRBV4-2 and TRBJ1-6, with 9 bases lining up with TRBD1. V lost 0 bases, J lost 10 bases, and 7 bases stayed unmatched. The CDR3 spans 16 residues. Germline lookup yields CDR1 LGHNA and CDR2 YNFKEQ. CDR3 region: CASSQERQGVSSPLHF. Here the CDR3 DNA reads TGTGCCAGCAGCCAAGAGAGACAGGGGGTCAGCTCACCCCTCCACTTT.

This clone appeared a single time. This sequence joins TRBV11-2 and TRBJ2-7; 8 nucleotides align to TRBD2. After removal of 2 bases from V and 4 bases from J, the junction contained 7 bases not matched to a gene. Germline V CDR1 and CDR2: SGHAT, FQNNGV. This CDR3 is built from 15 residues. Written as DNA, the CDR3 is TGTGCCAGCAGCTTAACGGGGGGGCCTCGTTACGAGCAGTACTTC. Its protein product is CASSLTGGPRYEQYF.

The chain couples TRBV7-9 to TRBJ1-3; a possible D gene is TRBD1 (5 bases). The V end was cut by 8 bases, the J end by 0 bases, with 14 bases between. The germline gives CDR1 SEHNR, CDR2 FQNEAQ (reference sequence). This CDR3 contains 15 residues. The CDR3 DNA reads TGTGCCAGCCGTCGGGGCCAGTCCTCTGGAAACACCATATATTTT. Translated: CASRRGQSSGNTIYF. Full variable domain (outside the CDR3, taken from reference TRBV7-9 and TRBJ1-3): DTGVSQNPRHKITKRGQNVTFRCDPISEHNRLYWYRQTLGQGPEFLTYFQNEAQLEKSRLLSDRFSAERPKGSFSTLEIQRTEQGDSAMYLCASRRGQSSGNTIYFGEGSWLTVV.

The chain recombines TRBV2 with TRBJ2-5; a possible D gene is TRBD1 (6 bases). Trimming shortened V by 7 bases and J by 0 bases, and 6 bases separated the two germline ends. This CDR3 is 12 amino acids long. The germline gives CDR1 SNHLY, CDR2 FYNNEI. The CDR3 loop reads CASKGDQETQYF. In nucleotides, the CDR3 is TGTGCCAGCAAGGGGGACCAAGAGACCCAGTACTTC. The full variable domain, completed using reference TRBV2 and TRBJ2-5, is EPEVTQTPSHQVTQMGQEVILRCVPISNHLYFYWYRQILGQKVEFLVSFYNNEISEKSEIFDDQFSVERPDGSNFTLKIRSTKLEDSAMYFCASKGDQETQYFGPGTRLLVL.

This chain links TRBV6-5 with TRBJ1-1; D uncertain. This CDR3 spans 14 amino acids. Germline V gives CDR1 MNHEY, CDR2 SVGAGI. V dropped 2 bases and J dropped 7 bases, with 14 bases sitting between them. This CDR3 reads CASSYGQATLEAFF. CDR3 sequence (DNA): TGTGCCAGCAGTTACGGCCAGGCTACCCTTGAAGCTTTCTTT.

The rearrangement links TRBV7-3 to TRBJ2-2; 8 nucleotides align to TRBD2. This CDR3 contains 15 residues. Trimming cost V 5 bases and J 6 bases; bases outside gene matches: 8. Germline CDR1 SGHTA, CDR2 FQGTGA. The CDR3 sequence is CASSPREGVAGELFF. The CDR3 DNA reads TGTGCCAGCAGCCCCCGGGAGGGGGTGGCCGGGGAGCTGTTTTTT.

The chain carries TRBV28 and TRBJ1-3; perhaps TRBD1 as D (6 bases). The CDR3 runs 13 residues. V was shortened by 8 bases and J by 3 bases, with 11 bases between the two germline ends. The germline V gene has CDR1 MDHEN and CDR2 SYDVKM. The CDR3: CASFTGFGNTIYF. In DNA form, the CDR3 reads TGTGCCAGCTTTACAGGGTTTGGAAACACCATATATTTT.

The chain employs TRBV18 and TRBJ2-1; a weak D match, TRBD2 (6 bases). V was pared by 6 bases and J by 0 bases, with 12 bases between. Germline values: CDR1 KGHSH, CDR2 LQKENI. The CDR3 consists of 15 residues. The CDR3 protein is CASSRDSGSYNEQFF. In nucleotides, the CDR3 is TGTGCCAGCTCCCGGGACTCCGGCTCCTACAATGAGCAGTTCTTC.

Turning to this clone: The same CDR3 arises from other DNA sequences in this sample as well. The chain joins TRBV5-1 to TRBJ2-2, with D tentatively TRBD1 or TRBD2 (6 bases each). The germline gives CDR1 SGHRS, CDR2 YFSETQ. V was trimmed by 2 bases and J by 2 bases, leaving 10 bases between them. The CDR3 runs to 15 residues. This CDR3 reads CASSLGGGNTGELFF. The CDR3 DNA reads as TGCGCCAGCAGCTTAGGAGGGGGTAACACCGGGGAGCTGTTTTTT.

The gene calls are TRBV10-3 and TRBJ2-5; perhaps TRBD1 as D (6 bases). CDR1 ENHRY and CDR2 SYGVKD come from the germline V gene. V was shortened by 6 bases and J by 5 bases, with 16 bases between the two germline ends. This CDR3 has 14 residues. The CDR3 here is CAIRGTPLVETQYF. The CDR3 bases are TGTGCCATCAGGGGGACACCCCTGGTGGAGACCCAGTACTTC.

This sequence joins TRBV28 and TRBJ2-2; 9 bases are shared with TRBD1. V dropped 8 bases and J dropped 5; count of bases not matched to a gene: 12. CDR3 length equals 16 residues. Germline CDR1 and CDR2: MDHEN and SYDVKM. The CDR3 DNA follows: TGTGCCAGCGGGGGACAGGGCGCCCAGGAAACCGGGGAGCTGTTTTTT. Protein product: CASGGQGAQETGELFF.

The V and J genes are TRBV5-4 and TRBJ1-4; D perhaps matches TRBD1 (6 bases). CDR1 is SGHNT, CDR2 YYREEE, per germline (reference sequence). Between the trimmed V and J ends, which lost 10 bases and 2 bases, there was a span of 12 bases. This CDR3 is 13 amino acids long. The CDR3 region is CASRGSTNEKLFF. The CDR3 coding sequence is TGTGCCTCCAGGGGATCCACTAATGAAAAACTGTTTTTT.

CDR3: CASSPVGGQGATGTEAFF. In DNA form, the CDR3 reads TGTGCCAGCAGCCCTGTCGGGGGACAGGGGGCAACTGGCACTGAAGCTTTCTTT. The chain employs TRBV11-2 and TRBJ1-1, with TRBD1 matching 12 bases. CDR1 and CDR2 from the germline V gene are SGHAT and FQNNGV. This CDR3 spans 18 amino acids. The V and J ends lost 5 bases and 4 bases, in that order; junction bases with no gene match: 14.

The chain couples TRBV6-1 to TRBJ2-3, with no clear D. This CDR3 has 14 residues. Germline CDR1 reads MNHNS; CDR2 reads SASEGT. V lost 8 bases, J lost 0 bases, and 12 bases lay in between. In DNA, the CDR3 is TGTGCCAGCGTCCGGGTAACAAGCACAGATACGCAGTATTTT. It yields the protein CASVRVTSTDTQYF.

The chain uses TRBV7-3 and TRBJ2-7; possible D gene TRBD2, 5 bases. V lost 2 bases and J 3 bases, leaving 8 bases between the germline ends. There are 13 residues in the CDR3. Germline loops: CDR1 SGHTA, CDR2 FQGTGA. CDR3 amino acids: CASSLGLNYEQYF. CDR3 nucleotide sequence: TGTGCCAGCAGCTTAGGACTTAACTACGAGCAGTACTTC.

The CDR3 is CASSLPGQGAREQYF. The CDR3 region has the DNA TGTGCCAGCAGTTTACCGGGACAGGGGGCGAGAGAGCAGTACTTC. V usage is TRBV28 and J usage is TRBJ2-7; 12 bases are shared with TRBD1. CDR1 MDHEN and CDR2 SYDVKM come from the germline V gene. The ends lost 2 bases at V and 7 bases at J; junction bases unmatched: 6. The CDR3 loop spans 15 amino acids.

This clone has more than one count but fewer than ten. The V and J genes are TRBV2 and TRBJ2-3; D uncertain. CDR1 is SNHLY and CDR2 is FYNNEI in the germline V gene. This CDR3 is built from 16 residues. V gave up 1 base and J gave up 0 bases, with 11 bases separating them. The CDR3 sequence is CASSEGTWESTDTQYF. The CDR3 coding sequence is TGTGCCAGCAGTGAAGGGACCTGGGAAAGCACAGATACGCAGTATTTT. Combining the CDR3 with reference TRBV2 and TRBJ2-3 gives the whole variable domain EPEVTQTPSHQVTQMGQEVILRCVPISNHLYFYWYRQILGQKVEFLVSFYNNEISEKSEIFDDQFSVERPDGSNFTLKIRSTKLEDSAMYFCASSEGTWESTDTQYFGPGTRLTVL.

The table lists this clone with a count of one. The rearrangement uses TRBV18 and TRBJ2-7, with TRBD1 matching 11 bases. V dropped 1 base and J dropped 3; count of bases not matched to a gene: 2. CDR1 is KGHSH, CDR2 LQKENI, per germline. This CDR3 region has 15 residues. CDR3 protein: CASSPRGTGGYEQYF. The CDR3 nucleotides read TGTGCCAGCTCACCACGGGGGACAGGGGGCTACGAGCAGTACTTC. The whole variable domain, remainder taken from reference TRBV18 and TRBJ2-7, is NAGVMQNPRHLVRRRGQEARLRCSPMKGHSHVYWYRQLPEEGLKFMVYLQKENIIDESGMPKERFSAEFPKEGPSILRIQQVVRGDSAAYFCASSPRGTGGYEQYFGPGTRLTVT.